One and the same sample provided the 22 T cell receptor beta chains below, sequenced in a study of T cell changes during pregnancy in multiple sclerosis. Sequencing was performed with immunoSEQ multiplex PCR; in TCRdb, only in-frame clones are kept and a portion is missing. The sample has some 94,000 clones; approximately 90% are singletons. The material was peripheral blood, obtained in the first trimester of pregnancy. Source of these receptors: a female donor in good health, enrolled as a control in a pregnancy study.

J is TRBJ2-7 and V is TRBV7-9; tentatively, D is TRBD2 (5 bases). This CDR3 is built from 12 residues. V lost 4 bases to trimming and J lost 2 bases, with 6 bases between them. Germline values: CDR1 SEHNR, CDR2 FQNEAQ (reference sequence). DNA of the CDR3: TGTGCCAGCAGCTCCGGGGCCTACGAGCAGTACTTC. It yields the protein CASSSGAYEQYF.

The V call is TRBV4-2, the J call TRBJ1-1; D uncertain. CDR3 size: 15 residues. The V and J ends lost 4 bases and 1 base respectively, with 13 bases between them. Germline CDR1 and CDR2: LGHNA and YNFKEQ. The CDR3 DNA follows: TGTGCCAGCAGCCCAACCGGCACAGCGAACACTGAAGCTTTCTTT. This translates into CASSPTGTANTEAFF.

This chain links TRBV28 with TRBJ1-1; D ambiguous. The V and J ends lost 3 bases and 5 bases respectively, with 7 bases between them. The CDR3 sequence is 12 residues long. Germline CDR1 and CDR2: MDHEN and SYDVKM. CDR3 coding DNA: TGTGCCAGCAGTTTCGAGGAGACTGAAGCTTTCTTT. The encoded protein is CASSFEETEAFF.

The rearrangement joins TRBV29-1 to TRBJ2-1; 8 nucleotides line up with TRBD2. The CDR3 length is 13 residues. Germline CDR1 is SQVTM and CDR2 is ANQGSEA. V dropped 6 bases and J dropped 7; count of bases not matched to a gene: 8. CDR3 DNA sequence: TGCAGCGTATCGACGGGGGGGTTAAATGAGCAGTTCTTC. This translates into CSVSTGGLNEQFF.

The chain carries TRBV29-1 and TRBJ1-2; TRBD1 is a possible D gene (6 bases). Germline assignment: CDR1 SQVTM and CDR2 ANQGSEA. The V end lost 6 bases, the J end lost 6 bases, and 20 bases lay between the germline ends. CDR3 size: 14 residues. The DNA for the CDR3 is TGCAGCGTCTCGTCGGCGGCAGGGGTCAATGGCTACACCTTC. Protein product: CSVSSAAGVNGYTF. The entire variable domain, with the rest obtained from reference TRBV29-1 and TRBJ1-2, is as follows: SAVISQKPSRDICQRGTSLTIQCQVDSQVTMMFWYRQQPGQSLTLIATANQGSEATYESGFVIDKFPISRPNLTFSTLTVSNMSPEDSSIYLCSVSSAAGVNGYTFGSGTRLTVV.

This rearrangement joins TRBV4-3 to TRBJ2-7; a weak D match, TRBD2 (6 bases). The CDR3 is made up of 14 amino acids. In germline, CDR1 is LGHNA, CDR2 YSLEER. The V end lost 0 bases, the J end lost 6 bases, and 12 bases lay between the germline ends. In nucleotides, the CDR3 is TGCGCCAGCAGCCAAGATGCGGGACTGAGCGAGCAGTACTTC. This translates into CASSQDAGLSEQYF.

This chain connects TRBV2 to TRBJ1-5; 7 nucleotides align to TRBD1. The V gene end was trimmed by 4 bases and the J gene end by 4 bases; junction bases not matched to a gene: 7. Per germline, CDR1 SNHLY and CDR2 FYNNEI. CDR3 length equals 15 residues. For the CDR3, the DNA is TGTGCCAGCAGTGTAGAGGACAGGCTTAATCAGCCCCAGCATTTT. The encoded protein is CASSVEDRLNQPQHF. Full variable domain (outside the CDR3, taken from reference TRBV2 and TRBJ1-5): EPEVTQTPSHQVTQMGQEVILRCVPISNHLYFYWYRQILGQKVEFLVSFYNNEISEKSEIFDDQFSVERPDGSNFTLKIRSTKLEDSAMYFCASSVEDRLNQPQHFGDGTRLSIL.

Only one count was recorded for this clone. The chain employs TRBV19 and TRBJ2-5; D unresolved. The CDR3 covers 11 residues. The V gene's germline CDR1 is LNHDA and CDR2 SQIVND (reference sequence). Trimming removed 4 bases at V and 3 bases at J, with 3 bases between. The CDR3, as DNA: TGTGCCAGTAGTAGTAAAGAGACCCAGTACTTC. Protein sequence: CASSSKETQYF.

V gene TRBV19 combines with J gene TRBJ2-3; 9 bases are shared with TRBD1. The CDR3 spans 15 residues. Germline CDR1 is LNHDA and CDR2 is SQIVND (reference sequence). J was trimmed by 2 bases and V by 3 bases; bases with no gene match: 3. The CDR3 loop reads CASSIWTGVTDTQYF. CDR3 bases: TGTGCCAGTAGTATCTGGACAGGGGTCACAGATACGCAGTATTTT.

The chain employs TRBV7-8 and TRBJ1-5; perhaps TRBD1 as D (5 bases). V was shortened by 5 bases and J by 0 bases, with 14 bases between the two germline ends. This CDR3 is built from 16 residues. Germline loops: CDR1 SGHVS, CDR2 FQNEAQ. The CDR3 nucleotides read TGTGCCAGCAGCGGCCTACAGGATTATAGCAATCAGCCCCAGCATTTT. Protein product: CASSGLQDYSNQPQHF.

The chain employs TRBV5-6 and TRBJ1-2; 9 bases fit TRBD1. The germline V gene encodes CDR1 SGHDT and CDR2 YYEEEE. J lost 4 bases, V lost 4 bases, and 8 bases had no gene match. The CDR3 totals 15 residues. The CDR3 here is CASSRGDREFYGYTF. The DNA for the CDR3 is TGTGCCAGCAGCAGAGGGGACAGGGAATTCTATGGCTACACCTTC.

The V gene is TRBV2, the J gene TRBJ2-7, with D possibly being TRBD1 (6 bases). Between the trimmed V and J ends, which lost 8 bases and 5 bases, there was a span of 13 bases. The CDR3 extends over 12 amino acids. CDR1 SNHLY and CDR2 FYNNEI come from the germline V gene. This CDR3 reads CASGQGSHEQYF. The CDR3, as DNA: TGTGCCAGCGGGCAGGGGTCCCACGAGCAGTACTTC.

The chain combines TRBV29-1 with TRBJ2-7; TRBD2 might be the D (6 bases). Germline CDR1 SQVTM, CDR2 ANQGSEA. The CDR3 extends over 15 amino acids. The V and J ends lost 0 bases and 6 bases respectively, with 18 bases between them. The CDR3 loop reads CSVEDGGEPWGEQYF. The CDR3 DNA is TGCAGCGTTGAAGACGGCGGGGAGCCTTGGGGCGAGCAGTACTTC.

The chain is built from TRBV29-1 and TRBJ2-1; possible D gene TRBD2, 5 bases. This CDR3 is built from 13 residues. Per germline, CDR1 SQVTM and CDR2 ANQGSEA. The CDR3 region is CTARGLYYNEQFF. CDR3 in DNA: TGCACCGCACGCGGACTCTATTACAATGAGCAGTTCTTC.

The genes are TRBV13 and TRBJ2-5, with D perhaps matching TRBD2 (5 bases). Germline values: CDR1 PRHDT, CDR2 FYEKMQ (reference sequence). This CDR3 contains 15 residues. Trimming stripped 3 bases from V and 2 bases from J, with 13 bases between. The CDR3 region has the DNA TGTGCCAGCAGCTTCACGGGGATTTCGCAAGAGACCCAGTACTTC. This translates into CASSFTGISQETQYF.

The rearrangement links TRBV6-5 to TRBJ2-3; D might be TRBD1 (5 bases). The length of the CDR3 is 14 residues. V shed 6 bases and J shed 2 bases, with 12 bases lying between them. Germline CDR1 and CDR2: MNHEY and SVGAGI. CDR3 nucleotides: TGTGCCAGCAGCTCAGGGTTAAACACAGATACGCAGTATTTT. It specifies CASSSGLNTDTQYF.

The J gene is TRBJ1-3, the V gene TRBV4-3, with D maybe TRBD1 (5 bases). V was pared by 0 bases and J by 0 bases, with 12 bases between. CDR1 LGHNA and CDR2 YSLEER come from the germline V gene. The CDR3 is made up of 17 amino acids. CDR3 DNA sequence: TGCGCCAGCAGCCAAGATTATAGGCAGGGCTCTGGAAACACCATATATTTT. Translated: CASSQDYRQGSGNTIYF.

In its sample, this clone was seen a few times. The chain is built from TRBV6-1 and TRBJ1-3; TRBD1 agrees at 7 bases. CDR3 length: 15 amino acids. V shed 2 bases and J 3 bases; nucleotides not matched to a gene: 4. Per the germline V gene, CDR1 is MNHNS and CDR2 is SASEGT. This CDR3 is CASSEHRGIGNTIYF. DNA for the CDR3: TGTGCCAGCAGTGAACACAGGGGTATTGGAAACACCATATATTTT.

V usage is TRBV7-6 and J usage is TRBJ2-7; a weak D match, TRBD2 (7 bases). CDR3 length equals 15 residues. V was shortened by 5 bases and J by 5 bases, with 19 bases between the two germline ends. Germline values: CDR1 SGHVS, CDR2 FNYEAQ. CDR3 in amino acids: CASSRYEGGGHEQYF. CDR3 bases: TGTGCCAGCAGCCGCTATGAGGGGGGGGGCCACGAGCAGTACTTC.

The V and J genes are TRBV28 and TRBJ1-1; tentative D call: TRBD1 (6 bases). The CDR3 has 14 residues. Germline values: CDR1 MDHEN, CDR2 SYDVKM. Trimming stripped 5 bases from V and 7 bases from J, with 17 bases between. The CDR3 loop reads CASSLGVGAIEAFF. CDR3 DNA sequence: TGTGCCAGCAGTCTGGGGGTGGGGGCAATTGAAGCTTTCTTT.

The rearrangement joins TRBV5-8 to TRBJ1-6, with unresolved D. Per germline, CDR1 SGHTS and CDR2 YDEGEE. CDR3 length: 13 residues. V gave up 1 base and J gave up 9 bases, with 8 bases separating them. CDR3 nucleotides: TGTGCCAGCAGCTTGTCGGGTGCTTCACCCCTCCACTTT. It codes for CASSLSGASPLHF.

This rearrangement joins TRBV5-1 to TRBJ2-1; 10 nucleotides agree with TRBD2. Trimming removed 3 bases from V and 6 bases from J; junction bases left unmatched: 6. The CDR3 has 15 amino acids. Germline V gives CDR1 SGHRS, CDR2 YFSETQ. This chain's CDR3 is CASSSGTSEFNEQFF. In DNA, the CDR3 is TGCGCCAGCAGCTCGGGGACTAGCGAGTTCAATGAGCAGTTCTTC.